This T cell receptor beta chain was observed in a study of cytomegalovirus exposure and HLA in healthy donors. General study findings and limits: In a later analysis, TCR beta V- and J-gene trimming was associated with a missense DCLRE1C variant. Within a later analysis, the majority of CMV-associated TCR beta chains appeared HLA-restricted.

With respect to this clone: As yet, its antigen is unknown.

The CDR3 has 14 residues. The germline V gene has CDR1 SGDLS and CDR2 YYNGEE. The ends were cut back, 3 bases at V and 4 bases at J, with 13 bases in the middle. The PCR was carried out with 60 Vbeta primers and 13 Jbeta primers. Profiled with immunoSEQ multiplex PCR; TCRdb holds only in-frame clones, not every one. This sample has over 55,000 clones; about 79% occur once, and the top ten carry around 1.7%. This sequence joins TRBV9 and TRBJ1-1, with D unresolved. The TCR sequence derives from a man aged 35-49 years in good health and CMV-seronegative. What was sequenced was PBMCs. The CDR3 spells CASSANQRGTEAFF. The DNA for the CDR3 is TGTGCCAGCAGCGCCAATCAGAGAGGCACTGAAGCTTTCTTT.